The 30 T cell receptor beta chains in this list originate from one sample, sequenced in a study. TCRdb re-analysed the RT-PCR reads in MiXCR, keeping a single row per CDR3 protein. This sample has about 700,000 distinct CDR3 sequences; 13% to 15% occur once, and the top ten carry 3.6%. The sample comprised memory CD4+ T cells from blood. These receptors were taken from a female donor in good health, serving as a healthy control.

This clonotype turned up a few times. This chain uses TRBV7-2 with TRBJ1-1; 8 positions match TRBD1. This CDR3 has 14 residues. V gave up 5 bases and J gave up 5 bases; unmatched junction bases: 7. The V gene's germline CDR1 is SGHTA and CDR2 FQGNSA. CDR3 in amino acids: CASSSTGGQTEAFF. For the CDR3, the DNA is TGTGCCAGCAGCAGTACAGGGGGGCAAACTGAAGCTTTCTTT.

V gene TRBV5-1 combines with J gene TRBJ1-1; a possible D gene is TRBD1 (5 bases). This CDR3 comprises 19 residues. CDR1 is SGHRS, CDR2 YFSETQ, per germline. V was shortened by 5 bases and J by 3 bases, with 29 bases between the two germline ends. This chain's CDR3 is CASRVSGRTVRVGDTEAFF. Written as DNA, the CDR3 is TGCGCCAGCAGGGTCTCGGGGCGAACCGTTAGGGTCGGCGACACTGAAGCTTTCTTT.

This clonotype was detected ten times or more. CDR3 region: CSAPDSYTEAFF. CDR3 nucleotides: TGCAGTGCACCAGACAGCTACACTGAAGCTTTCTTT. This chain links TRBV20-1 with TRBJ1-1, with D tentatively TRBD1 (5 bases). The germline gives CDR1 DFQATT, CDR2 SNEGSKA (reference sequence). This CDR3 has 12 amino acids. V was clipped by 6 bases and J by 3 bases, with 11 bases between them.

The CDR3 coding sequence is TGTGCCAGCAGCTTAGCTTCTAGCGGGAGGACAGATACGCAGTATTTT. Translated, it gives CASSLASSGRTDTQYF. The chain is built from TRBV7-9 and TRBJ2-3; TRBD2 matches 11 bases. The CDR3 has 16 amino acids. Germline values: CDR1 SEHNR, CDR2 FQNEAQ (reference sequence). Trimming removed 0 bases from V and 3 bases from J; junction bases left unmatched: 2.

The chain joins TRBV11-2 to TRBJ2-7; a possible D gene is TRBD2 (6 bases). CDR1 and CDR2 from the germline V gene are SGHAT and FQNNGV. V dropped 5 bases and J dropped 1 base, with 15 bases sitting between them. CDR3 length: 15 residues. The CDR3 nucleotides are TGTGCCAGCAGCACCTCCCCGGGAGCTTCCTACGAGCAGTACTTC. Its protein product is CASSTSPGASYEQYF.

This chain links TRBV7-9 with TRBJ1-1; D is uncertain. CDR1 is SEHNR, CDR2 FQNEAQ, per germline (reference sequence). V was clipped by 4 bases and J by 1 base, with 16 bases between them. The CDR3 is made up of 16 amino acids. The CDR3 loop reads CASSSTSWEENTEAFF. DNA for the CDR3: TGTGCCAGCAGCTCAACTAGTTGGGAGGAGAACACTGAAGCTTTCTTT.

This clonotype was counted at least ten times. The rearrangement joins TRBV7-9 to TRBJ2-5; D uncertain. From germline, CDR1 is SEHNR and CDR2 FQNEAQ (reference sequence). Trimming took off 1 base at V and 5 bases at J, with 11 bases between the two ends. The CDR3 is made up of 14 amino acids. CDR3 sequence: CASSLGVHRETQYF. The CDR3 DNA is TGTGCCAGCAGCTTAGGTGTCCATCGGGAGACCCAGTACTTC.

The chain recombines TRBV4-2 with TRBJ2-5, with D hard to call. This CDR3 is built from 13 residues. V dropped 0 bases and J dropped 7 bases, with 9 bases sitting between them. Germline CDR1 LGHNA, CDR2 YNFKEQ. The CDR3, as DNA: TGTGCCAGCAGCCAAGATCTCCCCGGGACCCAGTACTTC. It codes for CASSQDLPGTQYF.

This clonotype was observed at least ten times. The chain carries TRBV6-6 and TRBJ2-7; D call uncertain. V dropped 5 bases and J dropped 2 bases, with 7 bases sitting between them. The CDR3 is 12 residues long. CDR1 MNHNY and CDR2 SVGAGI come from the germline V gene (reference sequence). The CDR3: CASSHRAYEQYF. CDR3 DNA sequence: TGTGCCAGCAGTCACCGGGCCTACGAGCAGTACTTC.

The chain has TRBV28 and TRBJ2-7, with 8 positions matching TRBD1. CDR3 length equals 15 residues. V trimming: 5 bases; J trimming: 2 bases; junction bases outside the gene matches: 8. Germline loops: CDR1 MDHEN, CDR2 SYDVKM. CDR3 in amino acids: CASSHSTGVPYEQYF. The DNA of the CDR3 is TGTGCCAGCAGTCATTCGACAGGGGTTCCCTACGAGCAGTACTTC.

The rearrangement joins TRBV5-1 to TRBJ2-5; 7 positions agree with TRBD1. The germline CDR1 and CDR2 sequences are SGHRS and YFSETQ. CDR3 length equals 16 residues. V was pared by 4 bases and J by 7 bases, with 16 bases of the junction left unmatched. CDR3 sequence: CASSLGTDPTRGTQYF. The CDR3, as DNA: TGCGCCAGCAGCCTCGGGACAGACCCCACACGGGGGACCCAGTACTTC.

This clonotype was counted many times. This sequence joins TRBV7-8 and TRBJ2-5; D could derive from TRBD1 or TRBD2 (5 bases each). V gave up 8 bases and J gave up 4 bases, with 14 bases separating them. The CDR3 spans 13 residues. Germline CDR1 and CDR2: SGHVS and FQNEAQ. As DNA, the CDR3 is TGTGCCAGCTTAATCGCTGGGGGAGAGACCCAGTACTTC. It codes for CASLIAGGETQYF.

This clonotype was counted between two and nine times. The chain employs TRBV27 and TRBJ1-5; D is possibly TRBD1 (5 bases). The CDR3 length is 17 residues. Germline V CDR1 and CDR2: MNHEY, SMNVEV (reference sequence). V gave up 6 bases and J gave up 0 bases, with 18 bases separating them. DNA for the CDR3: TGTGCCAGCAGCCTCAGGTCGGGGGGACGTAGCAATCAGCCCCAGCATTTT. Residues: CASSLRSGGRSNQPQHF.

This clonotype was found many times. This chain joins TRBV29-1 and TRBJ1-4; 7 nucleotides align to TRBD1. CDR3 size: 15 residues. With V trimmed by 7 bases and J by 7 bases, 15 bases remained unmatched. Germline CDR1 and CDR2: SQVTM and ANQGSEA. The CDR3, as DNA: TGCAGCGCCGAGGAGGGGGCCGGGGTTTCTGAAAAACTGTTTTTT. Translating gives CSAEEGAGVSEKLFF.

The rearrangement uses TRBV5-1 and TRBJ2-1, with D possibly being TRBD2 (6 bases). This CDR3 is built from 16 residues. Per germline, CDR1 SGHRS and CDR2 YFSETQ. Trimming cost V 2 bases and J 4 bases, with 16 bases left between them. Here the CDR3 DNA reads TGCGCCAGCAGCTTAATCCCGGGAGTCGGGTACAATGAGCAGTTCTTC. It is translated as CASSLIPGVGYNEQFF.

The rearrangement joins TRBV20-1 to TRBJ2-5, with TRBD1 as a possible D gene (6 bases). The CDR3 runs 13 residues. V lost 6 bases, J lost 5 bases, and 16 bases lay in between. Germline assignment: CDR1 DFQATT and CDR2 SNEGSKA (reference sequence). CDR3 DNA: TGCAGTGCCATGCGCAGGGGAACGGAGACCCAGTACTTC. This translates into CSAMRRGTETQYF.

This rearrangement joins TRBV7-3 to TRBJ2-3; the D gene is possibly TRBD2 (6 bases). The CDR3 runs to 13 residues. Trimming stripped 2 bases from V and 7 bases from J, with 10 bases between. Germline V gene data show CDR1 as SGHTA and CDR2 as FQGTGA. In nucleotides, the CDR3 is TGTGCCAGCAGCTTAGGACGGGACTATACGCAGTATTTT. As protein: CASSLGRDYTQYF.

This clonotype came up many times. The V and J genes are TRBV20-1 and TRBJ2-1; D is ambiguous. Deletions cut 2 bases from V and 5 bases from J, with 10 bases between. This CDR3 contains 13 residues. Germline CDR1 reads DFQATT; CDR2 reads SNEGSKA (reference sequence). This chain's CDR3 is CSARSPLDNEQFF. The CDR3 region has the DNA TGCAGTGCTAGATCCCCTTTAGACAATGAGCAGTTCTTC.

This clonotype was seen more than once but under ten times. The genes are TRBV6-5 and TRBJ1-1, with no clear D. This CDR3 is built from 15 residues. Germline V lookup: CDR1 MNHEY, CDR2 SVGAGI. Trimming pared 0 bases from V and 11 bases from J, leaving 19 bases between. The CDR3 sequence: CASSYSVSEDLDAFF. The CDR3 DNA reads as TGTGCCAGCAGTTACTCTGTCTCAGAAGACCTTGACGCTTTCTTT.

This clonotype has only a few counts. V usage is TRBV2 and J usage is TRBJ1-5, with a possible D match to TRBD1 (5 bases). V was cut by 2 bases and J by 3 bases, with 11 bases left in between. The CDR3 totals 15 residues. CDR1 is SNHLY and CDR2 is FYNNEI in the germline V gene. This CDR3 is CASSERQGVNQPQHF. The CDR3 bases are TGTGCCAGCAGTGAAAGGCAGGGCGTCAATCAGCCCCAGCATTTT.

This chain links TRBV11-2 with TRBJ1-5; unclear D gene. V lost 3 bases, J lost 7 bases, and 10 bases lay in between. This CDR3 has 13 residues. Germline-derived CDR1 and CDR2 are SGHAT and FQNNGV. CDR3 in DNA: TGTGCCAGCAGCTTCGAGTTACTACAGCCCCAGCATTTT. It specifies CASSFELLQPQHF.

This chain uses TRBV7-2 with TRBJ2-1; 12 nucleotides match TRBD2. With 3 bases clipped from V and 6 bases from J, the junction kept 6 bases outside the gene matches. Germline CDR1 SGHTA, CDR2 FQGNSA. There are 16 residues in the CDR3. The CDR3 sequence is CASSLRLAGDFNEQFF. CDR3 bases: TGTGCCAGCAGCTTGAGACTAGCGGGAGATTTCAATGAGCAGTTCTTC.

This clonotype was seen only a few times. V is TRBV6-1 and J is TRBJ2-3, with D possibly TRBD2 on 6 matching bases. Germline values: CDR1 MNHNS, CDR2 SASEGT. The V end was cut by 0 bases, the J end by 8 bases, with 9 bases between. The CDR3 extends over 13 amino acids. The CDR3 DNA reads as TGTGCCAGCAGTGAAGCGCTCGGGAGTACGCAGTATTTT. Translation gives CASSEALGSTQYF.

This clonotype turned up a few times. This chain uses TRBV12-3 or TRBV12-4 with TRBJ1-1; tentatively, D is TRBD1 (5 bases). V was pared by 3 bases and J by 0 bases, with 17 bases between. The CDR3 consists of 17 residues. The CDR3, as DNA: TGTGCCAGCAGTTTCGAATCCGGGGGGACCATGAACACTGAAGCTTTCTTT. Translation: CASSFESGGTMNTEAFF.

The CDR3 nucleotides are TGTGCCAGCAGTTATACAGGGGTGGTTGCAGATACGCAGTATTTT. Residues: CASSYTGVVADTQYF. The chain combines TRBV5-6 with TRBJ2-3; 7 nucleotides line up with TRBD1. CDR1 and CDR2 from the germline V gene are SGHDT and YYEEEE. With 5 bases clipped from V and 4 bases from J, the junction kept 10 bases outside the gene matches. The CDR3 spans 15 residues.

This clonotype was picked up a small number of times. In DNA, the CDR3 is TGCAGTGCTAGATCCGGAACGGACGGGGGTTCGTACACCATATATTTT. It translates to CSARSGTDGGSYTIYF. This rearrangement joins TRBV20-1 to TRBJ1-3; TRBD1 is a possible D gene (5 bases). V was pared by 2 bases and J by 8 bases, with 22 bases between. The CDR3 contains 16 residues. Germline V gene lookup returns CDR1 DFQATT and CDR2 SNEGSKA (reference sequence).

This clonotype was counted at least ten times. The chain employs TRBV9 and TRBJ1-3; no clear D. CDR1 is SGDLS, CDR2 YYNGEE, per germline. V lost 4 bases and J 2 bases, leaving 13 bases between the germline ends. CDR3 length: 15 residues. The CDR3 nucleotides are TGTGCCAGCAGCCTCTCGTATGGGGCTGGAAACACCATATATTTT. It translates to CASSLSYGAGNTIYF.

This clonotype was seen many times. The chain links TRBV5-1 to TRBJ2-7; TRBD2 agrees at 7 bases. Germline CDR1 reads SGHRS; CDR2 reads YFSETQ. After removal of 2 bases from V and 6 bases from J, the junction contained 8 bases not matched to a gene. The CDR3 totals 14 residues. CDR3 region: CASSFSREPSEQYF. Here the CDR3 DNA reads TGCGCCAGCAGCTTCTCGCGGGAGCCAAGCGAGCAGTACTTC.

This clonotype was seen a few times. The CDR3 loop is CASGPAPVTGGDEQFF. Here the CDR3 DNA reads TGCGCCAGCGGGCCAGCTCCTGTGACAGGGGGCGATGAGCAGTTCTTC. The J gene is TRBJ2-1, the V gene TRBV5-1, with 10 bases that match TRBD1. The CDR3 extends over 16 amino acids. The germline CDR1 and CDR2 sequences are SGHRS and YFSETQ. V shed 7 bases, J shed 8 bases, and the junction held 15 bases outside the gene matches.

The sample holds many counts of this clonotype. The V gene is TRBV20-1, the J gene TRBJ2-7; D is ambiguous. The CDR3 totals 11 residues. V dropped 2 bases and J dropped 5 bases, with 7 bases sitting between them. The germline V gene has CDR1 DFQATT and CDR2 SNEGSKA (reference sequence). The CDR3 protein is CSARLNNEQYF. The CDR3 DNA sequence: TGCAGTGCTAGACTGAACAACGAGCAGTACTTC.